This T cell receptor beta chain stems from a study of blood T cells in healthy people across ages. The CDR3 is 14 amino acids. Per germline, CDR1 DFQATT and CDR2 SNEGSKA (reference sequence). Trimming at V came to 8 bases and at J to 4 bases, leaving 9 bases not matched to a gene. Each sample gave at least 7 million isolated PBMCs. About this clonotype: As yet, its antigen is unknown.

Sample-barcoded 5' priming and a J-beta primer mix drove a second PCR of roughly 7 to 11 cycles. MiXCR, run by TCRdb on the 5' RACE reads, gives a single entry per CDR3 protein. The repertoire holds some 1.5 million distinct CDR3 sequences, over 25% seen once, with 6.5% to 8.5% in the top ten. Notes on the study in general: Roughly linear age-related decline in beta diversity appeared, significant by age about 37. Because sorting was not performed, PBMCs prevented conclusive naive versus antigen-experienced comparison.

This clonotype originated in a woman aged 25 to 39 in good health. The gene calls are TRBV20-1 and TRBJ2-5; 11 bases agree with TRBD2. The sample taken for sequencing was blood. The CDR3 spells CSTRLAGTGETQYF. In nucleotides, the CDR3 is TGCAGTACTCGACTAGCGGGGACAGGAGAGACCCAGTACTTC.